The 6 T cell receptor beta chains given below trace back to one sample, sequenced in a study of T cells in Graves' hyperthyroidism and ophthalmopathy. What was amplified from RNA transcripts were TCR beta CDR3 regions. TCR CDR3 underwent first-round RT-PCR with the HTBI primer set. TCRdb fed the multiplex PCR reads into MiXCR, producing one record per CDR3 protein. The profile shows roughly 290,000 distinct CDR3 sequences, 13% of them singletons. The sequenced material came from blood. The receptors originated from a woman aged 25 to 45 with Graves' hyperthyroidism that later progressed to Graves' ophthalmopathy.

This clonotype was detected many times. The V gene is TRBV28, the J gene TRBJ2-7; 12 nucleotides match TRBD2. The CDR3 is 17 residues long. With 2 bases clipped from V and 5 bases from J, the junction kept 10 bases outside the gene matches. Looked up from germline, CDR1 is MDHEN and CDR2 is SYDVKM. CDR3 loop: CASSLASSGRAFHEQYF. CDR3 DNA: TGTGCCAGCAGTTTAGCGTCTAGCGGGAGGGCCTTCCACGAGCAGTACTTC.

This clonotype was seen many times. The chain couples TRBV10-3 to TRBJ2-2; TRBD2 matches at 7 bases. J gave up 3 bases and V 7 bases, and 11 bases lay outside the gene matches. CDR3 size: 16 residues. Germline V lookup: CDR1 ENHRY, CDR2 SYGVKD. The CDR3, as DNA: TGTGCCATCAACCCCTCAGGGACTAAAGACACCGGGGAGCTGTTTTTT. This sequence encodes CAINPSGTKDTGELFF.

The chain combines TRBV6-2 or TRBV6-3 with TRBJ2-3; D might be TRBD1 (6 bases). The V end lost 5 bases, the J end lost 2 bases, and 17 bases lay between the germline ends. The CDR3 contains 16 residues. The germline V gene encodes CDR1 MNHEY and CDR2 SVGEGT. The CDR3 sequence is CASSPWTATPTDTQYF. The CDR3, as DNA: TGTGCCAGCAGTCCCTGGACAGCCACCCCCACAGATACGCAGTATTTT.

CDR3 bases: TGTGCCACCAGTGACCCGGTGGGGCGGGAGGGTCAGGATACGCAGTATTTT. Residues: CATSDPVGREGQDTQYF. V usage is TRBV24-1 and J usage is TRBJ2-3, with 9 positions matching TRBD2. The CDR3 is 17 residues long. Germline loops: CDR1 KGHDR, CDR2 SFDVKD. The V segment lost 4 bases and the J segment 6 bases; nucleotides outside the gene matches: 13.

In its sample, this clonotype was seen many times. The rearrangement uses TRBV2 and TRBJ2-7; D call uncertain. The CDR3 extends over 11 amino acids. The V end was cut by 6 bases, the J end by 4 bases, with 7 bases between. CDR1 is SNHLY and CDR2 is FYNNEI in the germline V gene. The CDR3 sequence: CASRNQYEQYF. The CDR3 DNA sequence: TGTGCCAGCAGGAACCAGTACGAGCAGTACTTC.

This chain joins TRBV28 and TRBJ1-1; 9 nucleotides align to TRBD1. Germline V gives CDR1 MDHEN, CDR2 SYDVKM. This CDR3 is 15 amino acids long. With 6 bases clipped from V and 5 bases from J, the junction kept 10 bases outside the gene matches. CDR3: CASRSTGGKRTEAFF. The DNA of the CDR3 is TGTGCCAGCAGGTCCACAGGGGGCAAAAGAACTGAAGCTTTCTTT.